The clone carrying this TCR beta chain has just a few counts. Its antigen is not identified. These data belong to a study of T cells in localized non-small cell lung cancer. Trimming stripped 6 bases from V and 1 base from J, with 13 bases between. CDR3 length: 14 amino acids. The germline CDR1 and CDR2 sequences are SGHRS and YFSETQ. The assay was immunoSEQ multiplex PCR, and TCRdb's table has in-frame clones only and misses some. The data contain 43,000 or so clones, roughly 91% of them singletons. Regarding the study as a whole: Tumor showed lower T cell clonality than uninvolved adjacent lung, where it was highest. Heterogeneity remains possible, as sequencing covered one tumor region only. In adjacent lung appeared a median approximately 57 of the top 100 tumor clones. With higher T cell density in blood came longer overall survival.

The sequence was obtained from a woman aged 35 to 69 with stage II lung adenocarcinoma. The chain is built from TRBV5-1 and TRBJ1-1; D unresolved. The sample consisted of PBMCs, taken before any cancer treatment. The CDR3 DNA reads as TGCGCCAGCACCCCGGTAGGGTCGAACACTGAAGCTTTCTTT. Translating it yields CASTPVGSNTEAFF.